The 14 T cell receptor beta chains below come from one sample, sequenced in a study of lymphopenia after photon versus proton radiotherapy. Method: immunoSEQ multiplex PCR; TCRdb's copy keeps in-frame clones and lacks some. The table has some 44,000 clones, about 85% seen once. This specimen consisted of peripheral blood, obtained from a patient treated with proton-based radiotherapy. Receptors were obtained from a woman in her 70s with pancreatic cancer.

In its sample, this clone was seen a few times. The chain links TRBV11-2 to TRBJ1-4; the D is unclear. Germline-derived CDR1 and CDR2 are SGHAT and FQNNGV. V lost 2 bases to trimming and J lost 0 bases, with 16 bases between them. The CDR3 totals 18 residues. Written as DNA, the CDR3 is TGTGCCAGCAGCTTAACAATGTCGGCAGCTTCAACTAATGAAAAACTGTTTTTT. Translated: CASSLTMSAASTNEKLFF. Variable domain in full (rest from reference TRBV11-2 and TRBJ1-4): EAGVAQSPRYKIIEKRQSVAFWCNPISGHATLYWYQQILGQGPKLLIQFQNNGVVDDSQLPKDRFSAERLKGVDSTLKIQPAKLEDSAVYLCASSLTMSAASTNEKLFFGSGTQLSVL.

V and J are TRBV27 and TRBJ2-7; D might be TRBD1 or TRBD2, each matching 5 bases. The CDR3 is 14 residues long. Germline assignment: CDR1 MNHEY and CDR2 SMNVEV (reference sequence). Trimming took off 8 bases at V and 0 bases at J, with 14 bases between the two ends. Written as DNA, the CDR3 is TGTGCCAGCGGTGGGGGTCGGAGCTCCTACGAGCAGTACTTC. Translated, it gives CASGGGRSSYEQYF.

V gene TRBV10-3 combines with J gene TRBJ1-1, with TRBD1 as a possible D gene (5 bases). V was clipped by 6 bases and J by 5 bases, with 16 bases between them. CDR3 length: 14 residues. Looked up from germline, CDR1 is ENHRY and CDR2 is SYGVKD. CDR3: CAIRRDLQGTEAFF. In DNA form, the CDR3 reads TGTGCCATCAGGAGGGACCTTCAAGGGACTGAAGCTTTCTTT.

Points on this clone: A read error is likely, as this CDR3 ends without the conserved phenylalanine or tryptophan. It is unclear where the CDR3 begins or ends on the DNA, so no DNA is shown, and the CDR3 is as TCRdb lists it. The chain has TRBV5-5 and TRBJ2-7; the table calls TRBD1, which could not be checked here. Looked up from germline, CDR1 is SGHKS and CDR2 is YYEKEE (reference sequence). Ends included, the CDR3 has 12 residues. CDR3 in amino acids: CASSLSFARIII.

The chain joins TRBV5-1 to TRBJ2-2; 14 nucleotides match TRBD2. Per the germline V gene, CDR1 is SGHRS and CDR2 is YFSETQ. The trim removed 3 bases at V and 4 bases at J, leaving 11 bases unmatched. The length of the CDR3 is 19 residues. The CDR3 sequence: CASSWGPGLAGAGTGELFF. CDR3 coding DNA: TGCGCCAGCAGCTGGGGGCCGGGACTAGCGGGAGCGGGCACCGGGGAGCTGTTTTTT.

CDR3 region: CAISGKQSSYGYTF. CDR3 sequence (DNA): TGTGCCATCAGTGGTAAACAGTCATCCTATGGCTACACCTTC. This chain uses TRBV10-3 with TRBJ1-2, with D hard to call. V shed 4 bases and J shed 4 bases, with 13 bases lying between them. The CDR3 length is 14 residues. Germline V lookup: CDR1 ENHRY, CDR2 SYGVKD.

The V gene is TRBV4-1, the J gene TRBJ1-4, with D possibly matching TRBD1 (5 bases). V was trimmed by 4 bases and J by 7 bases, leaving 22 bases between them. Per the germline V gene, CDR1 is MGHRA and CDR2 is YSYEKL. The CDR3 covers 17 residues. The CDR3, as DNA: TGCGCCAGCAGCCCCCCAGGGTCGAGGGCTCGACTTGAAAAACTGTTTTTT. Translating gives CASSPPGSRARLEKLFF.

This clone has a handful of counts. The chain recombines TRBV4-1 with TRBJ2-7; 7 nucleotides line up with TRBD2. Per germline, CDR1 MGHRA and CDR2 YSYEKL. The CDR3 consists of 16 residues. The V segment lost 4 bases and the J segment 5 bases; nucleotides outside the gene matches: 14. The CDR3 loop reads CASSPHGTTLGDEQYF. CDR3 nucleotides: TGCGCCAGCAGCCCCCACGGGACTACCCTGGGGGACGAGCAGTACTTC.

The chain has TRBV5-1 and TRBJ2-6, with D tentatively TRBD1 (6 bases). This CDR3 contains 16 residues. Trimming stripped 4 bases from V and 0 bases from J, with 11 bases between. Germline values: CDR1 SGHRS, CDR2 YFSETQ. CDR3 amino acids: CASSLDRPSGANVLTF. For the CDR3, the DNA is TGCGCCAGCAGCCTCGACAGGCCCTCTGGGGCCAACGTCCTGACTTTC.

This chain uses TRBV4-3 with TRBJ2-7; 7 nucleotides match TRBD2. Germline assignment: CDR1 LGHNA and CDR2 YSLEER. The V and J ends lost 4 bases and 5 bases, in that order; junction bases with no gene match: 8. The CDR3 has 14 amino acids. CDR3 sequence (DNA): TGCGCCAGCAGCCGCCTCGTGGGGGGGGACGAGCAGTACTTC. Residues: CASSRLVGGDEQYF.

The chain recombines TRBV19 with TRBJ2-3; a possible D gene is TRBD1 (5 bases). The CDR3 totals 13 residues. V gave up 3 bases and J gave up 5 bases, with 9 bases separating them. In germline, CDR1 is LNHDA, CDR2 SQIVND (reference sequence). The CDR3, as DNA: TGTGCCAGTAGTATTCAGGGCGGAGATACGCAGTATTTT. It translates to CASSIQGGDTQYF.

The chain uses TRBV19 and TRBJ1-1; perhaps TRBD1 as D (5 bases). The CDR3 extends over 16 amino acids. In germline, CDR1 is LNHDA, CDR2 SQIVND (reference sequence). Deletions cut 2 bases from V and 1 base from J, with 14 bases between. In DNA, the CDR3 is TGTGCCAGTAGTATATTCGGGGCAGACCCGAACACTGAAGCTTTCTTT. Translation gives CASSIFGADPNTEAFF. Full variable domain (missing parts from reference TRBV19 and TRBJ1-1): DGGITQSPKYLFRKEGQNVTLSCEQNLNHDAMYWYRQDPGQGLRLIYYSQIVNDFQKGDIAEGYSVSREKKESFPLTVTSAQKNPTAFYLCASSIFGADPNTEAFFGQGTRLTVV.

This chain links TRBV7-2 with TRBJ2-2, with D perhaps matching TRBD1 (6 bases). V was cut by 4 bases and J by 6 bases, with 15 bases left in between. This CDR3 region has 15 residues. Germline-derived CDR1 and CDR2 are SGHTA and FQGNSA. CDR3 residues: CASSSSLNRAGELFF. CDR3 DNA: TGTGCCAGCAGCTCGTCCTTGAACAGGGCCGGGGAGCTGTTTTTT.

CDR3: CSVSSPASTDTQYF. The CDR3 DNA is TGCAGCGTCAGCTCGCCGGCTAGCACAGATACGCAGTATTTT. This rearrangement joins TRBV29-1 to TRBJ2-3; D uncertain. In germline, CDR1 is SQVTM, CDR2 ANQGSEA. The CDR3 is 14 residues long. Trimming removed 6 bases at V and 0 bases at J, with 13 bases between.